These T cell receptor beta chains were read from a single sample in a study of identical twins. TCRdb independently ran MiXCR on the 5' RACE reads; one entry per CDR3 protein. The sample contains 690,000 or so distinct CDR3 sequences, around 6% of which appear only once. The specimen sequenced was naive T cells sorted from blood. These receptors came from a man aged 18 to 30 in good health. The CDR3 runs from the conserved cysteine through the conserved F or W. D genes are given only for firm matches. The size entry is marked missing in some rows and otherwise reads once, few, many or a size class.

d_call clone_size j_call v_call cdr3_nt cdr3_aa
TRBD2 many TRBJ2-1 TRBV5-1 TGCGCCAGCAGCACCGGGACTAGCGGGAGTGGCGCCTACAATGAGCAGTTCTTC CASSTGTSGSGAYNEQFF
NA few TRBJ2-2 TRBV20-1 TGCAGTGCTAGGGCGAGCGGGTTTTACACCGGGGAGCTGTTTTTT CSARASGFYTGELFF
NA few TRBJ1-5 TRBV12-3/TRBV12-4 TGTGCCAGCAGGGAGGGGACGAGCAATCAGCCCCAGCATTTT CASREGTSNQPQHF
NA many TRBJ1-1 TRBV20-1 TGCAGTGCCTGTACAGGGATTAACTCTGAAGCTTTCTTT CSACTGINSEAFF
NA many TRBJ2-7 TRBV12-3/TRBV12-4 TGTGCCAGCGGGGGTACCCTCTACGAGCAGTACTTC CASGGTLYEQYF
TRBD1 many TRBJ2-2 TRBV5-6 TGTGCCAGCAGCTTGGACAGGGGGCCCGGGGAGCTGTTTTTT CASSLDRGPGELFF
NA many TRBJ2-3 TRBV7-3 TGTGCCAGCAGCCCCAGTGGGGGGCGCGGATATTTT CASSPSGGRGYF
NA NA TRBJ2-1 TRBV7-9 TGTGCCAGCAGCTTAGGGGTAGGAGGGTACAATGAGCAGTTCTTC CASSLGVGGYNEQFF
TRBD2 NA TRBJ2-3 TRBV10-3 TGTGCCATCGCGAGGCGGGAGAATACAGATACGCAGTATTTT CAIARRENTDTQYF
TRBD2 few TRBJ2-2 TRBV12-3/TRBV12-4 TGTGCCAGCAGCACCCTTTTAGCGGGAAGAACCGGGGAGCTGTTTTTT CASSTLLAGRTGELFF
NA many TRBJ2-1 TRBV29-1 TGCAGCGTTGAGGTCGATGAGCAGTTCTTC CSVEVDEQFF
TRBD2 many TRBJ2-1 TRBV10-3 TGTGCCATCAGGGCTAGCGGGACCGATGAGCAGTTCTTC CAIRASGTDEQFF
NA few TRBJ2-1 TRBV11-2 TGTGCCAGCAGCCCCCGGGGTGTTCCGTCCTACAATGAGCAGTTCTTC CASSPRGVPSYNEQFF
NA NA TRBJ2-1 TRBV5-1 TGCGCCAGCAGCTTGTCGCCGGGGCAAGGGCCGATATACAATGAGCAGTTCTTC CASSLSPGQGPIYNEQFF
TRBD1 few TRBJ2-4 TRBV6-1 TGTGCCAGCAGGAAACAGGGGTCCAAAAACATTCAGTACTTC CASRKQGSKNIQYF
NA many TRBJ2-5 TRBV11-2 TGTGCCAGCAGCTCCTCAGGAACCCTGGGGACCCAGTACTTC CASSSSGTLGTQYF
TRBD2 many TRBJ2-7 TRBV20-1 TGCAGTGCTAGAGCTAGCGGGAGGTACGAGCAGTACTTC CSARASGRYEQYF
NA many TRBJ1-1 TRBV30 TGTGCCTGGAGTGAACCCATAAGGCGCACTGAAGCTTTCTTT CAWSEPIRRTEAFF
TRBD2 many TRBJ2-2 TRBV4-2 TGTGCCAGCAGCCTAAGAGCGTCGGGAGGGCCCTCGAGCGGGGAGCTGTTTTTT CASSLRASGGPSSGELFF
NA few TRBJ1-2 TRBV3-1 TGTGCCAGCAACCGGGGGTACGGCTACACCTTC CASNRGYGYTF
NA many TRBJ1-5 TRBV27 TGTGCCACCGGACTTGGTGCGTATCCCCAGCATTTT CATGLGAYPQHF
NA few TRBJ2-1 TRBV6-1 TGTGCCAGCATCCGGGAATACAATGAGCAGTTCTTC CASIREYNEQFF
TRBD2 few TRBJ2-7 TRBV12-3/TRBV12-4 TGTGCCAGCAGTTTTAGCGGGAGGGCCCCCTACGAGCAGTACTTC CASSFSGRAPYEQYF
TRBD1 many TRBJ1-1 TRBV4-3 TGCGCCAGCAGCCAGAGACAGGGGGCGGGCACTGAAGCTTTCTTT CASSQRQGAGTEAFF
TRBD2 many TRBJ2-7 TRBV6-1 TGTGCCAGCAGTCGCCGGACTAGCGGGGGGAACGAGCAGTACTTC CASSRRTSGGNEQYF
TRBD1 NA TRBJ2-7 TRBV29-1 TGCAGCGTTGAGCGACCGGGACAGCCTTACGAGCAGTACTTC CSVERPGQPYEQYF
NA many TRBJ2-1 TRBV5-6 TGTGCCAGCAGCTACCAGGGGAGCCGTGAGCAGTTCTTC CASSYQGSREQFF
NA NA TRBJ2-1 TRBV27 TGTGCCAGCAGTTTAGCCGCGTTCCCCTACAATGAGCAGTTCTTC CASSLAAFPYNEQFF
NA few TRBJ2-2 TRBV12-3/TRBV12-4 TGTGCCAGCAGGAAAAGGGGGAGGGGACTGAACACCGGGGAGCTGTTTTTT CASRKRGRGLNTGELFF
TRBD2 many TRBJ2-1 TRBV11-2 TGTGCCAGCAGCTCAAGGACTAGCGGGGTTGAGCAGTTCTTC CASSSRTSGVEQFF
NA many TRBJ1-1 TRBV12-3/TRBV12-4 TGTGCCAGCACCCCAAACGTGGCAATGAACACTGAAGCTTTCTTT CASTPNVAMNTEAFF
NA many TRBJ1-4 TRBV20-1 TGCAGTGCTAGACACCATAAGAATGAAAAACTGTTTTTT CSARHHKNEKLFF
NA NA TRBJ1-3 TRBV4-1 TGCGCCAGCAGCCAAGGGGGGGAGGCTGGAAACACCATATATTTT CASSQGGEAGNTIYF
NA many TRBJ1-5 TRBV12-3/TRBV12-4 TGTGCCAGCAGTTTTGACGGACTGCCCCAGCATTTT CASSFDGLPQHF
TRBD2 many TRBJ2-1 TRBV7-2 TGTGCCAGCAGTATAGCGGGGATCTACAATGAGCAGTTCTTC CASSIAGIYNEQFF
TRBD1 many TRBJ2-3 TRBV12-3/TRBV12-4 TGTGCCAGCAGCCCCGGGACAGAGGTCAGGGATACGCAGTATTTT CASSPGTEVRDTQYF
NA many TRBJ2-4 TRBV12-3/TRBV12-4 TGTGCCAGCAGCCGACCGGACAGCAAAAACATTCAGTACTTC CASSRPDSKNIQYF
TRBD2 many TRBJ2-1 TRBV12-3/TRBV12-4 TGTGCCAGCAGTCGCGCTCCGGGACTAGCGGAAAATGAGCAGTTCTTC CASSRAPGLAENEQFF
NA NA TRBJ1-1 TRBV5-1 TGCGCCAGCCGGGAGGGGGTGGGGGGCACTGAAGCTTTCTTT CASREGVGGTEAFF
NA NA TRBJ2-5 TRBV19 TGTGCCAGTAGTATAGCGGGGGCGCAAGAGACCCAGTACTTC CASSIAGAQETQYF
NA few TRBJ2-3 TRBV7-9 TGTGCCAGCAGCTTTCTTTCCGGGAGCACAGATACGCAGTATTTT CASSFLSGSTDTQYF
TRBD2 NA TRBJ2-7 TRBV20-1 TGCAGTGCTAGAGATAGGAGACTAGCGGGATCAGGCTACGAGCAGTACTTC CSARDRRLAGSGYEQYF
NA many TRBJ2-4 TRBV5-6 TGTGCCAGCAGCTTGGTGGGCAGGGTAGGGGCCAAAAACATTCAGTACTTC CASSLVGRVGAKNIQYF
NA many TRBJ2-4 TRBV12-3/TRBV12-4 TGTGCCAGCAGTTGGAGGTTAGCCAAAAACATTCAGTACTTC CASSWRLAKNIQYF
NA many TRBJ2-7 TRBV27 TGTGCCAGCAGTTTAATCGGGGGTTCGTCCTACGAGCAGTACTTC CASSLIGGSSYEQYF
NA NA TRBJ2-7 TRBV7-8 TGTGCCAGCAGCGCAGGACAGAATTCCTACGAGCAGTACTTC CASSAGQNSYEQYF